The 31 T cell receptor beta chains below come from one sample, sequenced in a study of T cells in Graves' hyperthyroidism and ophthalmopathy. RNA transcripts provided the source from which TCR beta CDR3 regions were amplified. The primer set for the first-round RT-PCR of the TCR CDR3 was HTBI. TCRdb reprocessed the multiplex PCR reads via MiXCR and lists one record per CDR3 protein. The sample contains over 500,000 distinct CDR3 sequences, 35% to 50% of which appear only once. What was sequenced was peripheral blood or thyroid tissue (not recorded which). The receptor source for this set is an adult woman with Graves' disease, either hyperthyroidism or ophthalmopathy (not recorded which).

V is TRBV20-1 and J is TRBJ1-2, with D possibly TRBD1 on 5 matching bases. V was trimmed by 2 bases and J by 3 bases, leaving 10 bases between them. Germline V gives CDR1 DFQATT, CDR2 SNEGSKA (reference sequence). CDR3 length: 13 amino acids. The CDR3 sequence: CSARLGTDYGYTF. The CDR3, as DNA: TGCAGTGCTAGATTGGGGACCGACTATGGCTACACCTTC.

This sequence joins TRBV2 and TRBJ2-7; no firm D call. The length of the CDR3 is 13 residues. Germline V CDR1 and CDR2: SNHLY, FYNNEI. V was trimmed by 11 bases and J by 3 bases, leaving 17 bases between them. CDR3 in amino acids: CAVNGETIYEQYF. The CDR3, as DNA: TGTGCCGTGAACGGAGAAACCATCTACGAGCAGTACTTC.

J is TRBJ1-6 and V is TRBV4-3; no reliable D call. V lost 0 bases to trimming and J lost 0 bases, with 6 bases between them. The CDR3 is made up of 16 amino acids. The germline V gene has CDR1 LGHNA and CDR2 YSLEER. The CDR3 reads CASSQDGSSYNSPLHF. CDR3 bases: TGCGCCAGCAGCCAAGATGGGAGCTCCTATAATTCACCCCTCCACTTT.

This chain uses TRBV7-8 with TRBJ1-1; no firm D call. V lost 6 bases and J 1 base, leaving 12 bases between the germline ends. Germline loops: CDR1 SGHVS, CDR2 FQNEAQ. The CDR3 has 14 amino acids. CDR3 protein: CASSRSDGNTEAFF. The CDR3 DNA reads as TGTGCCAGCAGTCGGTCGGACGGGAACACTGAAGCTTTCTTT.

This clonotype was observed at least ten times. The J gene is TRBJ1-1, the V gene TRBV6-6, with D uncertain. The CDR3 covers 12 residues. V lost 8 bases and J lost 5, with 12 bases in between. Germline V gene sequence: CDR1 MNHNY, CDR2 SVGAGI (reference sequence). For the CDR3, the DNA is TGTGCCAGCGGTGGTGGGGTGACTGAAGCTTTCTTT. Translated, it gives CASGGGVTEAFF.

This clonotype was seen a few times. This sequence joins TRBV24-1 and TRBJ2-5, with 8 bases that match TRBD2. J lost 4 bases, V lost 9 bases, and 6 bases had no gene match. CDR3 length equals 13 residues. The germline V gene has CDR1 KGHDR and CDR2 SFDVKD. CDR3 DNA sequence: TGTGCCACCTCCAGCAGCGGGAGAGAGACCCAGTACTTC. It is translated as CATSSSGRETQYF.

This chain joins TRBV15 and TRBJ1-6; D perhaps matches TRBD1 (5 bases). V lost 3 bases and J 10 bases, leaving 19 bases between the germline ends. CDR1 and CDR2 from the germline V gene are LNHNV and YYDKDF (reference sequence). This CDR3 contains 16 residues. The CDR3 DNA sequence: TGTGCCACCAGCAGGGCAGACGGGGCCCGGGGCTCACCCCTCCACTTT. Translated, it gives CATSRADGARGSPLHF.

This clonotype occurred once. Possible read error: a much larger clone is one base away. J is TRBJ2-7 and V is TRBV20-1, with 8 bases matching TRBD2. The length of the CDR3 is 11 residues. V lost 4 bases and J lost 8; bases outside the gene matches: 4. Germline CDR1 is DFQATT and CDR2 is SNEGSKA (reference sequence). CDR3 bases: TGCAGTGCTATCCCGGGGGGGAAGCAGTACTTC. Translating gives CSAIPGGKQYF.

V and J are TRBV20-1 and TRBJ1-6; D is possibly TRBD1 (5 bases). Germline CDR1 reads DFQATT; CDR2 reads SNEGSKA (reference sequence). The CDR3 extends over 14 amino acids. The V and J ends lost 6 bases and 6 bases respectively, with 15 bases between them. This CDR3 is CSAPPDILNSPLHF. Written as DNA, the CDR3 is TGCAGTGCCCCGCCGGACATACTTAATTCACCCCTCCACTTT.

V gene TRBV11-1 combines with J gene TRBJ2-5, with 8 nucleotides matching TRBD2. The V segment lost 2 bases and the J segment 2 bases; nucleotides outside the gene matches: 4. Germline CDR1 and CDR2: SGHAT and FQDESV (reference sequence). CDR3 size: 15 residues. CDR3 amino acids: CASSLSSGGQETQYF. CDR3 sequence (DNA): TGTGCCAGCAGCTTATCAAGCGGGGGACAAGAGACCCAGTACTTC.

This sequence joins TRBV5-1 and TRBJ2-7; TRBD1 is a possible D gene (5 bases). The CDR3 is 13 amino acids. V lost 1 base to trimming and J lost 5 bases, with 10 bases between them. Per germline, CDR1 SGHRS and CDR2 YFSETQ. DNA for the CDR3: TGCGCCAGCAGCTTGTCAGGGCTCAACGAGCAGTACTTC. Translated, it gives CASSLSGLNEQYF.

This clonotype was seen many times. The chain has TRBV5-1 and TRBJ1-6; D gene unclear. The germline V and J ends were trimmed by 0 bases and 9 bases, with 13 bases remaining between them. CDR1 and CDR2 (germline): SGHRS, YFSETQ. The CDR3 consists of 15 residues. Here the CDR3 DNA reads TGCGCCAGCAGCTTGGAGGGCAGAGTGTCTTCACCCCTCCACTTT. Residues: CASSLEGRVSSPLHF.

This clonotype was counted many times. The chain employs TRBV28 and TRBJ1-2, with D hard to call. V lost 7 bases and J lost 3, with 12 bases in between. The germline V gene has CDR1 MDHEN and CDR2 SYDVKM. CDR3 length equals 13 residues. CDR3 loop: CASTGQVDYGYTF. The CDR3, as DNA: TGTGCCAGCACCGGGCAGGTCGACTATGGCTACACCTTC.

The V call is TRBV10-2, the J call TRBJ2-5; D perhaps matches TRBD1 (5 bases). Trimming left V 6 bases short and J 0 bases short, with 17 bases between. Germline CDR1 and CDR2: WSHSY and SAAADI. The CDR3 sequence is 16 residues long. The CDR3 here is CASRNVGASYQETQYF. CDR3 in DNA: TGCGCCAGCAGGAACGTAGGGGCATCGTACCAAGAGACCCAGTACTTC.

This clonotype has a single count. The chain carries TRBV7-6 and TRBJ2-7; no definite D call. CDR1 and CDR2 (germline): SGHVS, FNYEAQ. The CDR3 runs to 13 residues. Trimming removed 4 bases at V and 3 bases at J, with 10 bases between. As DNA, the CDR3 is TGTGCCAGCAGCTCCTATTCGGGCTACGAGCAGTACTTC. This sequence encodes CASSSYSGYEQYF.

This clonotype was counted ten times or more. The V and J genes are TRBV14 and TRBJ1-2; a possible D gene is TRBD1 (6 bases). Germline CDR1 is SGHDN and CDR2 is FVKESK. The CDR3 runs 13 residues. Trimming removed 4 bases from V and 4 bases from J, with 10 bases in between. The CDR3 here is CASSPGQFYGYTF. The CDR3 DNA follows: TGTGCCAGCAGCCCCGGACAGTTCTATGGCTACACCTTC. The full variable domain, in which reference TRBV14 and TRBJ1-2 provide the parts outside the CDR3, is EAGVTQFPSHSVIEKGQTVTLRCDPISGHDNLYWYRRVMGKEIKFLLHFVKESKQDESGMPNNRFLAERTGGTYSTLKVQPAELEDSGVYFCASSPGQFYGYTFGSGTRLTVV.

The chain is built from TRBV19 and TRBJ2-7, with 11 bases identical to TRBD1. This CDR3 region has 14 residues. Germline V gives CDR1 LNHDA, CDR2 SQIVND (reference sequence). J gave up 4 bases and V 6 bases, and 5 bases lay outside the gene matches. Here the CDR3 reads CASRRTGGRYEQYF. The DNA for the CDR3 is TGTGCCAGTAGGCGGACAGGGGGCAGGTACGAGCAGTACTTC. Combining the CDR3 with reference TRBV19 and TRBJ2-7 gives the whole variable domain DGGITQSPKYLFRKEGQNVTLSCEQNLNHDAMYWYRQDPGQGLRLIYYSQIVNDFQKGDIAEGYSVSREKKESFPLTVTSAQKNPTAFYLCASRRTGGRYEQYFGPGTRLTVT.

There are a few counts of this clonotype. The chain recombines TRBV2 with TRBJ2-7, with no clear D. From germline, CDR1 is SNHLY and CDR2 FYNNEI. The CDR3 consists of 12 residues. The V gene lost 9 bases and the J gene lost 0 bases, with 9 bases spanning the gap. The CDR3 DNA follows: TGTGCCAGTGTTAGGCACTCCTACGAGCAGTACTTC. This gives the protein CASVRHSYEQYF.

The gene calls are TRBV20-1 and TRBJ1-4; D remains unclear. The CDR3 spans 16 residues. V was pared by 1 base and J by 3 bases, with 15 bases between. CDR1 is DFQATT, CDR2 SNEGSKA, per germline (reference sequence). CDR3 nucleotides: TGCAGTGCTAGAGGGCCGTTTGAGGGCCCTAATGAAAAACTGTTTTTT. It specifies CSARGPFEGPNEKLFF.

V usage is TRBV10-3 and J usage is TRBJ2-7; TRBD1 aligns across 8 bases. The trim removed 6 bases at V and 3 bases at J, leaving 10 bases unmatched. This CDR3 has 15 amino acids. Germline CDR1 reads ENHRY; CDR2 reads SYGVKD. CDR3 DNA sequence: TGTGCCATCAGAACTTCCCGGGACAGGAACTACGAGCAGTACTTC. Amino acid sequence: CAIRTSRDRNYEQYF.

V gene TRBV7-3 combines with J gene TRBJ1-4, with D possibly being TRBD1 (6 bases). The V end lost 5 bases, the J end lost 8 bases, and 21 bases lay between the germline ends. Per germline, CDR1 SGHTA and CDR2 FQGTGA. CDR3 length equals 16 residues. The CDR3 sequence is CASSVDSATGEEKLFF. CDR3 sequence (DNA): TGTGCCAGCAGCGTGGACAGTGCAACCGGGGAGGAAAAACTGTTTTTT.

This clonotype showed up just once. Sequence at one end of the junction differs from germline and may be a read error. The chain joins TRBV3-1 to TRBJ1-2; 8 bases are shared with TRBD1. CDR1 LGHDT and CDR2 YNNKEL come from the germline V gene (reference sequence). The CDR3 sequence is 16 residues long. For the CDR3, the DNA is TGTGCCAGCAGCGCATCCGACCGGACAGGGAACTATGGCTACCCCTTC. The encoded protein is CASSASDRTGNYGYPF.

The chain is built from TRBV10-3 and TRBJ1-2; 11 bases agree with TRBD1. J lost 6 bases, V lost 3 bases, and 9 bases had no gene match. Looked up from germline, CDR1 is ENHRY and CDR2 is SYGVKD. CDR3 length: 16 amino acids. For the CDR3, the DNA is TGTGCCATCAGTGAATCAATCCGGGACAGGGGGAATGGCTACACCTTC. Encoded protein: CAISESIRDRGNGYTF.

This clonotype was observed many times. This chain joins TRBV19 and TRBJ1-2, with D unclear. Per the germline V gene, CDR1 is LNHDA and CDR2 is SQIVND (reference sequence). The germline V and J ends were trimmed by 5 bases and 8 bases, with 18 bases remaining between them. The CDR3 length is 14 residues. CDR3 nucleotides: TGTGCCAGTAGTCCCACCTGGGGATCGGAGGGCTACACCTTC. This codes for CASSPTWGSEGYTF.

The chain links TRBV29-1 to TRBJ1-2; possible D gene TRBD1, 5 bases. CDR1 is SQVTM and CDR2 is ANQGSEA in the germline V gene. V lost 8 bases and J lost 8, with 18 bases in between. This CDR3 has 12 residues. The CDR3 reads CSRLGGTGGYTF. The DNA of the CDR3 is TGCAGCCGACTCGGAGGGACGGGGGGCTACACCTTC.

At least ten counts were recorded for this clonotype. The chain joins TRBV29-1 to TRBJ1-1, with D possibly TRBD1 on 6 matching bases. V shed 4 bases and J shed 0 bases, with 18 bases lying between them. CDR3 size: 16 residues. Germline lookup yields CDR1 SQVTM and CDR2 ANQGSEA. This CDR3 reads CSVGGHPGQMNTEAFF. DNA for the CDR3: TGCAGCGTTGGAGGGCATCCGGGACAAATGAACACTGAAGCTTTCTTT.

This clonotype was observed many times. The chain has TRBV2 and TRBJ2-5, with a tentative D call TRBD2 (6 bases). This CDR3 spans 16 amino acids. Germline-derived CDR1 and CDR2 are SNHLY and FYNNEI. V lost 8 bases to trimming and J lost 1 base, with 20 bases between them. The CDR3 nucleotides read TGTGCCAGCGGGGAAGGTTGGGGAGGCCCCCAAGAGACCCAGTACTTC. Its translation: CASGEGWGGPQETQYF.

This clonotype was seen ten or more times. The chain carries TRBV7-2 and TRBJ1-3; 9 positions agree with TRBD1. The CDR3 sequence is 15 residues long. The V and J ends lost 5 bases and 5 bases, in that order; junction bases with no gene match: 7. In germline, CDR1 is SGHTA, CDR2 FQGNSA. CDR3 sequence reads: CASSLTGGNRNTIYF. In DNA, the CDR3 is TGTGCCAGCAGCCTAACAGGGGGCAATAGAAACACCATATATTTT.

J is TRBJ1-3 and V is TRBV6-5; D is perhaps TRBD1 (6 bases). CDR1 and CDR2 (germline): MNHEY, SVGAGI. The CDR3 loop spans 12 amino acids. The V and J ends lost 6 bases and 6 bases respectively, with 9 bases between them. In DNA form, the CDR3 reads TGTGCCAGCAGAAGGACAGTAAACACCATATATTTT. Translation gives CASRRTVNTIYF.

This clonotype was counted at least ten times. The J gene is TRBJ1-1, the V gene TRBV10-3, with D unresolved. The CDR3 has 13 amino acids. V lost 6 bases and J 0 bases, leaving 8 bases between the germline ends. Per germline, CDR1 ENHRY and CDR2 SYGVKD. CDR3 region: CAIRDDLNTEAFF. In DNA form, the CDR3 reads TGTGCCATCAGGGACGACTTGAACACTGAAGCTTTCTTT.

The chain couples TRBV29-1 to TRBJ2-5, with 8 bases identical to TRBD2. Germline V gene data show CDR1 as SQVTM and CDR2 as ANQGSEA. The CDR3 loop spans 14 amino acids. The junction had 9 bases not matched to a gene; V was cut back by 4 bases and J by 5 bases. CDR3 sequence reads: CSVAEGGRCETQYF. CDR3 DNA: TGCAGCGTTGCGGAAGGCGGGAGGTGTGAGACCCAGTACTTC.